This TCR beta chain originates from a study of shared clonotypes between healthy human individuals. This CDR3 has 13 residues. Germline CDR1 is LGHNT and CDR2 is FRNRAP. V shed 2 bases and J shed 5 bases, with 9 bases lying between them. As regards this clone: The target antigen is unknown.

Original analysis: Junction-only immunoSEQ sequences carried no quality scores, so filtering differed. Generated by immunoSEQ multiplex PCR, the TCRdb table keeps only in-frame clones and is missing some. The V and J calls and clone size come from that table; D and trimming were worked out from the DNA. There are about 2.4 million clones in the sample; roughly 93% occur only once, and 0.35% to 0.45% lies in the top ten. Study outcomes and limitations: Owing to a small donor count, the genetic and exposure-history diversity represented was limited. Sharing across four donors was highest in naive CD4 (approximately 5%) and lowest in memory CD8 (roughly 0.4%).

The chain combines TRBV12-5 with TRBJ1-1, with D uncertain. Sequencing was performed on naive CD4+ T cells from PBMCs. As for subset: CD45RA+ positively selected. This receptor was identified in a young man in good health. Some clones in this sample may be carry-over from other donors' samples. The CDR3 bases are TGTGCTAGTGGTTTGTTAGGGAGGACTGAAGCTTTCTTT. Translating it yields CASGLLGRTEAFF.